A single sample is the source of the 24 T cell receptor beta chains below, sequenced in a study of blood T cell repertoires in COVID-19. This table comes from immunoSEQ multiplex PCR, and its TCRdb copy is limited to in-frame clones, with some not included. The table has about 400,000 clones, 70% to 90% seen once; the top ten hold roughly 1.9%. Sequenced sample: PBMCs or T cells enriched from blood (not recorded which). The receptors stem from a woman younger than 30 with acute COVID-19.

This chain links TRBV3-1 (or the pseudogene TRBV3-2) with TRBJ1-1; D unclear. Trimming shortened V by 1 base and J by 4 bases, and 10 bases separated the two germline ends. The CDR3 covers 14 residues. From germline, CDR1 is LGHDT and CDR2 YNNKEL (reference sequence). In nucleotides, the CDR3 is TGTGCCAGCAGCCAAGGAGCTCTGGTCACTGAAGCTTTCTTT. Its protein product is CASSQGALVTEAFF.

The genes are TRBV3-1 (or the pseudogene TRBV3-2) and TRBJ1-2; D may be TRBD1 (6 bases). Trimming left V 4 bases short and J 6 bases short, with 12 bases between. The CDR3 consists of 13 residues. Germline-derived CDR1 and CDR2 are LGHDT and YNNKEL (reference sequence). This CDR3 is CASSPRDNNGYTF. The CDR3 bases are TGTGCCAGCAGCCCCCGGGACAATAATGGCTACACCTTC.

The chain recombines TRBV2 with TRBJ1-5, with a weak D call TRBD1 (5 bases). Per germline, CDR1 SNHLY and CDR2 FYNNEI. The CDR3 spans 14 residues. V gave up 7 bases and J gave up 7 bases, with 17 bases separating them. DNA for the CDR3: TGTGCCAGCACTGGGGAGGGACTGGGGCAGCCCCAGCATTTT. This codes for CASTGEGLGQPQHF.

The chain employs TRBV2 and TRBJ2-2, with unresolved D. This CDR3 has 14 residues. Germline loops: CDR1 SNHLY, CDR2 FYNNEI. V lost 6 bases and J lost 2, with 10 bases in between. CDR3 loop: CASSQSLNTGELFF. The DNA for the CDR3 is TGTGCCAGCAGCCAGTCCTTAAACACCGGGGAGCTGTTTTTT.

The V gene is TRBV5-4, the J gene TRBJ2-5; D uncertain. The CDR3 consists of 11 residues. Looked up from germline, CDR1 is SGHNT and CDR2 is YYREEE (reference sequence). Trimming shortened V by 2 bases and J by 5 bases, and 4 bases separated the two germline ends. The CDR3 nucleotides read TGTGCCAGCAGCTTTCAGGAGACCCAGTACTTC. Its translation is CASSFQETQYF.

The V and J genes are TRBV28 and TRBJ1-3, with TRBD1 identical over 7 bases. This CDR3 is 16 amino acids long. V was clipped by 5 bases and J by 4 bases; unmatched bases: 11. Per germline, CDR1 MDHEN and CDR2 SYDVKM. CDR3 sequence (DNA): TGTGCCAGCAGTCCGAGACAGGGTGTGCGCGGAAACACCATATATTTT. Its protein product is CASSPRQGVRGNTIYF.

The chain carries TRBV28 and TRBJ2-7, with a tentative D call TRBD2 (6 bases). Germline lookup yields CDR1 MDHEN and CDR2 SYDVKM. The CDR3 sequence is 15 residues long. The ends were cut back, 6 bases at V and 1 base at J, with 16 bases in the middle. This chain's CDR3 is CASRGRDSLSYEQYF. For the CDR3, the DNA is TGTGCCAGCAGGGGACGGGACTCGTTGTCCTACGAGCAGTACTTC.

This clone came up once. The CDR3 loop reads CSVGTSGGGAGELFF. The CDR3 DNA sequence: TGCAGCGTCGGGACTAGCGGGGGCGGCGCCGGGGAGCTGTTTTTT. The chain combines TRBV29-1 with TRBJ2-2; 14 bases line up with TRBD2. CDR1 and CDR2 from the germline V gene are SQVTM and ANQGSEA. CDR3 length: 15 amino acids. With V trimmed by 6 bases and J by 6 bases, 6 bases remained unmatched.

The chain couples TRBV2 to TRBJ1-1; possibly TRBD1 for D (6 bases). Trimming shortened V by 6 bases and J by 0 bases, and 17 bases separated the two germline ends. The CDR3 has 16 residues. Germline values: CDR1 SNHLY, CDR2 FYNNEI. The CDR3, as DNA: TGTGCCAGCAGGGACCCGACAGGACGGGTGAACACTGAAGCTTTCTTT. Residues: CASRDPTGRVNTEAFF.

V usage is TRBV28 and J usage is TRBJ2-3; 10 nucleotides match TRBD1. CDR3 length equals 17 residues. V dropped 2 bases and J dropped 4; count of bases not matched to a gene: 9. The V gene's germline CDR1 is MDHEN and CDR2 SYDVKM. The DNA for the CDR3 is TGTGCCAGCAGTTTAGGGCAGAGGACAGGGGGAGCAGATACGCAGTATTTT. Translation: CASSLGQRTGGADTQYF.

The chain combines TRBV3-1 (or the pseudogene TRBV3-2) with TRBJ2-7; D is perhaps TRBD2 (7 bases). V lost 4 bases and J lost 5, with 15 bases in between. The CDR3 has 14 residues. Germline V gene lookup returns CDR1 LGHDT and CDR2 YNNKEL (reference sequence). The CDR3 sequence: CASSPGGRLDEQYF. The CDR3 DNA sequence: TGTGCCAGCAGCCCGGGGGGCAGGTTAGACGAGCAGTACTTC.

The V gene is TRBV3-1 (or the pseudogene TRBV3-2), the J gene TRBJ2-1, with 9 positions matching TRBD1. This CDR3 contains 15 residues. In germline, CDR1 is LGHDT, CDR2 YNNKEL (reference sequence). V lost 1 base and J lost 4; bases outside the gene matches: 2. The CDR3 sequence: CASSQGTGEYNEQFF. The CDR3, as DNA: TGTGCCAGCAGCCAAGGGACAGGGGAGTACAATGAGCAGTTCTTC.

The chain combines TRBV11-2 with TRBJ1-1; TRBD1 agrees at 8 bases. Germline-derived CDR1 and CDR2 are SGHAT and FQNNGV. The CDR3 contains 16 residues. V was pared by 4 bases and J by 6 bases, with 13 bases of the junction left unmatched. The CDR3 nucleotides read TGTGCCAGCAGCTCCCACAAAGGACAGGGTATAGCTGAAGCTTTCTTT. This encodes CASSSHKGQGIAEAFF.

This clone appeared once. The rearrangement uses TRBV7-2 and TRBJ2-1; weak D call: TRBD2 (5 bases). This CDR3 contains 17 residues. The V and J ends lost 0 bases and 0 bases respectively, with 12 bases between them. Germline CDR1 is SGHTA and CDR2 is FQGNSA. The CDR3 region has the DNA TGTGCCAGCAGCTTAGCAGGGCGGGCAAGCTCCTACAATGAGCAGTTCTTC. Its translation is CASSLAGRASSYNEQFF.

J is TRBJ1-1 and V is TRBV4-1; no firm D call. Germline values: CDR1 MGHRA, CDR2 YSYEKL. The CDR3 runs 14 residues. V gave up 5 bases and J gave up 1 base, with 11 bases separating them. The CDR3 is CASSYNPSNTEAFF. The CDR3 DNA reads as TGCGCCAGCAGCTACAACCCATCGAACACTGAAGCTTTCTTT.

CDR3 residues: CASSLRLAGDTQYF. As DNA, the CDR3 is TGTGCCAGCAGCTTACGACTAGCCGGAGATACGCAGTATTTT. The rearrangement links TRBV5-5 to TRBJ2-3, with 7 bases aligning to TRBD2. The CDR3 loop spans 14 amino acids. The V gene end was trimmed by 2 bases and the J gene end by 5 bases; junction bases not matched to a gene: 5. The germline V gene encodes CDR1 SGHKS and CDR2 YYEKEE (reference sequence).

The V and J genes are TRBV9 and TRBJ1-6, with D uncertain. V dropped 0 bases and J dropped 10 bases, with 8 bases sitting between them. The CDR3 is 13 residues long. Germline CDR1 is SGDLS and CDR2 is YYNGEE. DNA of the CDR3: TGTGCCAGCAGCGTAGATCAGGCCTCACCCCTCCACTTT. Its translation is CASSVDQASPLHF.

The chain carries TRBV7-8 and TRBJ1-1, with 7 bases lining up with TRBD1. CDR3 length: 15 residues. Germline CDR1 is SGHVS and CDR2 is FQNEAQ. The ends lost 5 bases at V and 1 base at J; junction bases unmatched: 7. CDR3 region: CASSMIQGWNTEAFF. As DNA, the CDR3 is TGTGCCAGCAGCATGATACAGGGGTGGAACACTGAAGCTTTCTTT.

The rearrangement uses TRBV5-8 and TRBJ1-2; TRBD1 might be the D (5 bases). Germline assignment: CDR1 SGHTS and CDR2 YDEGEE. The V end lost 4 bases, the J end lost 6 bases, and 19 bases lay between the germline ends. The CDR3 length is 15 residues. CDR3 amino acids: CASSGVGHYSNGYTF. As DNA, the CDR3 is TGTGCCAGCAGCGGGGTCGGACACTACTCGAATGGCTACACCTTC.

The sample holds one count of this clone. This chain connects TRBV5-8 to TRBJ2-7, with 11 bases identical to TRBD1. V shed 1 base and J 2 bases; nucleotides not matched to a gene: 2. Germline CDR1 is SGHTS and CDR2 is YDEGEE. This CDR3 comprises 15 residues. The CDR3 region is CASSLRGQGAYEQYF. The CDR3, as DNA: TGTGCCAGCAGCTTGAGGGGACAGGGGGCCTACGAGCAGTACTTC.

DNA of the CDR3: TGTGCCAGCAGCGGACTAGCGGGGGGGCCGAGGACAGATACGCAGTATTTT. Translated, it gives CASSGLAGGPRTDTQYF. The chain is built from TRBV3-1 (or the pseudogene TRBV3-2) and TRBJ2-3, with 15 bases aligning to TRBD2. V lost 5 bases to trimming and J lost 3 bases; unmatched junction nucleotides: 6. The V gene's germline CDR1 is LGHDT and CDR2 YNNKEL (reference sequence). CDR3 size: 17 residues.

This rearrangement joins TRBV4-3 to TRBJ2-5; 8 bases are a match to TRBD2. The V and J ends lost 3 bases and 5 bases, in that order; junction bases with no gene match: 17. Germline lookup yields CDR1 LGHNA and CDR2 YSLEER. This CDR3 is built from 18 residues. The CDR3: CASSHSRNSGNPWETQYF. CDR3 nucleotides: TGCGCCAGCAGCCATTCCCGAAATAGCGGGAACCCTTGGGAGACCCAGTACTTC.

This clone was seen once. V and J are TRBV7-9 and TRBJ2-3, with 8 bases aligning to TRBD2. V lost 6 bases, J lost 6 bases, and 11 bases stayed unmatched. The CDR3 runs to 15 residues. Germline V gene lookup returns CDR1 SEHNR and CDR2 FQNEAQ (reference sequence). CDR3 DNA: TGTGCCAGCAGTTTACAATCCGGGACTAGGGATACGCAGTATTTT. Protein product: CASSLQSGTRDTQYF.

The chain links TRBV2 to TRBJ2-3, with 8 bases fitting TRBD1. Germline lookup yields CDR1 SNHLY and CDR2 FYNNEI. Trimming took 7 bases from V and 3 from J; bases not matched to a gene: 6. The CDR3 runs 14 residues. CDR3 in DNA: TGTGCCAGCAACCGGGACAGGACAACAGATACGCAGTATTTT. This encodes CASNRDRTTDTQYF.